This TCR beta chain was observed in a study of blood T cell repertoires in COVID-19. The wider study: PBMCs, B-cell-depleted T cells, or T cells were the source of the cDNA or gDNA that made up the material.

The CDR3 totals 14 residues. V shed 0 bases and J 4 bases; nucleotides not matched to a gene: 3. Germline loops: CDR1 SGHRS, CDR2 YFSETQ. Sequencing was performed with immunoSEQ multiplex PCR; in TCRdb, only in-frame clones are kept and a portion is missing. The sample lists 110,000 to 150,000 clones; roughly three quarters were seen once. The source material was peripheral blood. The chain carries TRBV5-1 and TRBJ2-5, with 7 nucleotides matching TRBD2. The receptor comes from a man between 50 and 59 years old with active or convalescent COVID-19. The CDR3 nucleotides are TGCGCCAGCAGCTTGGTAGCTAGCGGAGAGACCCAGTACTTC. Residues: CASSLVASGETQYF.